This T cell receptor (beta chain) is drawn from a study of T cells after yellow fever vaccination. Study-level results: It was the secondary response that reached its peak faster, day 5 versus 15, but it was weaker. Boosting was followed by the reappearance of most primary-vaccination clones (roughly 95% CD4, more than 70% CD8). Overall, a small share of clonotypes was seen in both CD4 and CD8 compartments.

Looked up from germline, CDR1 is SSHAT and CDR2 is FNYEAQ (reference sequence). The CDR3 loop spans 14 amino acids. This clonotype was detected a few times. Its antigen is not known. An end of the junction does not agree with germline; a read error may underlie this. Template switching with 5'RACE generated the TCR cDNA and added a universal primer site and UMIs. TCRdb ran MiXCR on the 5' RACE reads and lists one entry per CDR3 protein. Altogether about 400,000 distinct CDR3 sequences are present, roughly 6.1% being singletons, with the ten largest covering over 12%. This TCR derives from a man aged 30-40 years who received the YFV17D yellow fever vaccine. The chain uses TRBV7-7 and TRBJ2-5; tentatively, D is TRBD2 (5 bases). The input for sequencing was PBMCs, taken 5 days after the yellow fever booster vaccination. The DNA for the CDR3 is TGTGCTAGCAGCGCGACTATGCTGAGGGAGACCCAGTACTTC. This sequence encodes CASSATMLRETQYF.